Listed here are 30 T cell receptor beta chains from one sample, sequenced in a study of a mutant IDH1 vaccine in newly diagnosed glioma. The data were produced by immunoSEQ multiplex PCR, yet TCRdb's version contains in-frame clones alone and is incomplete. This table holds tens of thousands of clones, roughly four fifths found once. No antigens are known for them. Time point reported: week 35, safety follow-up. A 20-mer mutant IDH1 peptide at 300 ug was injected subcutaneously with topical imiquimod. Material: PBMCs, obtained from a glioma patient whose treatment included an IDH1 peptide vaccine. These receptors all stem from a man in his fifties or sixties with glioma.

This sequence joins TRBV9 and TRBJ1-3; no clear D gene. The CDR3 consists of 13 residues. Germline V gene data show CDR1 as SGDLS and CDR2 as YYNGEE. The V end was cut by 0 bases, the J end by 5 bases, with 6 bases between. The CDR3 loop is CASSVDGRNTIYF. CDR3 bases: TGTGCCAGCAGCGTAGACGGTCGAAACACCATATATTTT.

V usage is TRBV21-1 and J usage is TRBJ2-5; the table's D call, TRBD2, has no DNA check behind it. TRBV21-1 is marked as a pseudogene. The CDR3 has 15 residues. CDR3 amino acids: CASSGPPGEAETQYF. As DNA, the CDR3 is TGTGCCAGCAGCGGGCCCCCGGGGGAAGCAGAGACCCAGTACTTC.

This rearrangement joins TRBV7-8 to TRBJ2-5; 7 bases line up with TRBD1. Germline trimming cut 1 base from V and 5 bases from J; bases unmatched to any gene: 7. The germline V gene encodes CDR1 SGHVS and CDR2 FQNEAQ. The CDR3 is made up of 15 amino acids. CDR3 region: CASSLGGTVVETQYF. DNA for the CDR3: TGTGCCAGCAGCTTAGGGGGGACAGTAGTGGAGACCCAGTACTTC.

The CDR3 bases are TGTGCCAGCAGTGAAGGTTCAGGGGGCAATCAGCCCCAGCATTTT. It specifies CASSEGSGGNQPQHF. This chain links TRBV6-1 with TRBJ1-5; TRBD1 might be the D (6 bases). The CDR3 extends over 15 amino acids. V was cut by 1 base and J by 2 bases, with 9 bases left in between. CDR1 MNHNS and CDR2 SASEGT come from the germline V gene.

The sample holds many counts of this clone. This rearrangement joins TRBV5-6 to TRBJ2-3; D unresolved. This CDR3 has 13 residues. Germline lookup yields CDR1 SGHDT and CDR2 YYEEEE. The V gene lost 2 bases and the J gene lost 10 bases, with 14 bases spanning the gap. As DNA, the CDR3 is TGTGCCAGCAGCTTAATCACCCCGGCGGCGCAGTATTTT. It encodes CASSLITPAAQYF. The full variable domain, its missing parts supplied by reference TRBV5-6 and TRBJ2-3, is DAGVTQSPTHLIKTRGQQVTLRCSPKSGHDTVSWYQQALGQGPQFIFQYYEEEERQRGNFPDRFSGHQFPNYSSELNVNALLLGDSALYLCASSLITPAAQYFGPGTRLTVL.

This sequence joins TRBV11-2 and TRBJ1-1; D uncertain. Germline V gene sequence: CDR1 SGHAT, CDR2 FQNNGV. This CDR3 region has 12 residues. Trimming left V 2 bases short and J 7 bases short, with 8 bases between. The CDR3 reads CASSLWGIEAFF. DNA for the CDR3: TGTGCCAGCAGCTTATGGGGTATTGAAGCTTTCTTT. Drawing the rest from reference TRBV11-2 and TRBJ1-1, the complete variable domain is EAGVAQSPRYKIIEKRQSVAFWCNPISGHATLYWYQQILGQGPKLLIQFQNNGVVDDSQLPKDRFSAERLKGVDSTLKIQPAKLEDSAVYLCASSLWGIEAFFGQGTRLTVV.

This clone was seen once. This CDR3 reads CASSQDQGQGHQPQHF. The CDR3 region has the DNA TGCGCCAGCAGCCAAGATCAGGGACAGGGACATCAGCCCCAGCATTTT. The rearrangement joins TRBV4-1 to TRBJ1-5, with 9 bases fitting TRBD1. Germline V gene lookup returns CDR1 MGHRA and CDR2 YSYEKL. J was trimmed by 5 bases and V by 0 bases; bases with no gene match: 5. The CDR3 is made up of 16 amino acids.

This chain connects TRBV9 to TRBJ1-3, with D possibly matching TRBD1 (5 bases). Per the germline V gene, CDR1 is SGDLS and CDR2 is YYNGEE. This CDR3 has 17 residues. V was clipped by 0 bases and J by 2 bases, with 15 bases between them. CDR3 nucleotide sequence: TGTGCCAGCAGCGTAGGCCAGGGAATGGGAGCTGGAAACACCATATATTTT. Residues: CASSVGQGMGAGNTIYF.

A remark on this clone: At the DNA level, this CDR3 is encoded by other sequences in the same sample as well. J is TRBJ1-4 and V is TRBV30; D is uncertain. Per germline, CDR1 GTSNPN and CDR2 SVGIG (reference sequence). The CDR3 spans 12 residues. V lost 1 base and J lost 6, with 6 bases in between. CDR3 nucleotide sequence: TGTGCCTGGAGTGCCGGCCATGAAAAACTGTTTTTT. Translation: CAWSAGHEKLFF.

This rearrangement joins TRBV2 to TRBJ2-1, with a tentative D call TRBD2 (5 bases). Germline V lookup: CDR1 SNHLY, CDR2 FYNNEI. This CDR3 region has 12 residues. V gave up 4 bases and J gave up 10 bases, with 11 bases separating them. The CDR3 protein is CASSARVGEQFF. Here the CDR3 DNA reads TGTGCCAGCAGTGCGAGGGTTGGAGAGCAGTTCTTC.

Only a few counts were recorded for this clone. The chain employs TRBV30 and TRBJ1-4; the D is unclear. CDR1 is GTSNPN and CDR2 is SVGIG in the germline V gene (reference sequence). The CDR3 spans 13 residues. The V end lost 0 bases, the J end lost 7 bases, and 9 bases lay between the germline ends. CDR3 in amino acids: CAWSVSASEKLFF. In nucleotides, the CDR3 is TGTGCCTGGAGTGTATCCGCGAGTGAAAAACTGTTTTTT.

This clone showed up just a few times. The chain uses TRBV6-5 and TRBJ2-5; the D call may be TRBD1 or TRBD2 (5 bases each). The end of the DNA fits TRBJ2-7 better, so the J call may be wrong. Per the germline V gene, CDR1 is MNHEY and CDR2 is SVGAGI. The CDR3 consists of 13 residues. As DNA, the CDR3 is TGTGCCAGCAGTTACGGGACGGTCGGCGAGCAGTACTTC. This sequence encodes CASSYGTVGEQYF.

This clone was found a few times. Here the CDR3 DNA reads TGTGCCAGCAGCTTACCGGGGAACACTGAAGCTTTCTTT. Translation gives CASSLPGNTEAFF. V gene TRBV7-9 combines with J gene TRBJ1-1; D is undetermined. V was shortened by 2 bases and J by 1 base, with 5 bases between the two germline ends. This CDR3 comprises 13 residues. Germline CDR1 reads SEHNR; CDR2 reads FQNEAQ (reference sequence).

The chain uses TRBV6-5 and TRBJ1-1, with a weak D call TRBD1 (6 bases). Trimming took off 5 bases at V and 8 bases at J, with 15 bases between the two ends. CDR3 size: 13 residues. Germline CDR1 MNHEY, CDR2 SVGAGI. CDR3 sequence: CASSEYREAEAFF. The CDR3 DNA reads as TGTGCCAGCAGTGAGTACAGGGAGGCCGAAGCTTTCTTT.

In this sample, this clone turned up a few times. J is TRBJ2-5 and V is TRBV15; no firm D call. Per the germline V gene, CDR1 is LNHNV and CDR2 is YYDKDF (reference sequence). Trimming removed 1 base from V and 2 bases from J, with 11 bases in between. This CDR3 region has 15 residues. The CDR3 DNA reads as TGTGCCACCAGCAGAGCCCCCGGCAGTCAAGAGACCCAGTACTTC. The encoded protein is CATSRAPGSQETQYF.

As regards this clone: This sample also contains other DNA sequences that code for the same CDR3. The CDR3 DNA reads as TGTGCCAGCAGTTATTCCAGGGTCAGCAATCAGCCCCAGCATTTT. The encoded protein is CASSYSRVSNQPQHF. The chain uses TRBV6-5 and TRBJ1-5; D perhaps matches TRBD1 (5 bases). Between the trimmed V and J ends, which lost 3 bases and 1 base, there was a span of 10 bases. Germline CDR1 reads MNHEY; CDR2 reads SVGAGI. The CDR3 has 15 amino acids.

This clone was counted between two and nine times. The V call is TRBV5-4, the J call TRBJ2-3; D is unresolved. The CDR3 extends over 12 amino acids. Trimming stripped 2 bases from V and 7 bases from J, with 8 bases between. Germline V CDR1 and CDR2: SGHNT, YYREEE (reference sequence). Here the CDR3 reads CASSFGENTQYF. CDR3 DNA sequence: TGTGCCAGCAGCTTTGGAGAGAATACGCAGTATTTT.

CDR3 sequence (DNA): TGTGCCAGCAGTCCTGGGACAGGGGATAACGGGGGCTACACCTTC. Encoded protein: CASSPGTGDNGGYTF. V is TRBV6-6 and J is TRBJ1-2; 10 positions agree with TRBD1. CDR1 MNHNY and CDR2 SVGAGI come from the germline V gene (reference sequence). With V trimmed by 5 bases and J by 8 bases, 11 bases remained unmatched. CDR3 length: 15 residues.

The chain joins TRBV2 to TRBJ2-5; 12 bases are shared with TRBD2. This CDR3 comprises 15 residues. Germline lookup yields CDR1 SNHLY and CDR2 FYNNEI. With V trimmed by 5 bases and J by 7 bases, 8 bases remained unmatched. The CDR3 bases are TGTGCCAGCAGTTTCCGGACTAGCGGGGAGGTGACCCAGTACTTC. It is translated as CASSFRTSGEVTQYF.

The gene calls are TRBV30 and TRBJ2-1; TRBD2 matches at 10 bases. This CDR3 has 14 residues. The germline gives CDR1 GTSNPN, CDR2 SVGIG (reference sequence). The V segment lost 2 bases and the J segment 7 bases; nucleotides outside the gene matches: 5. CDR3: CAWSQERGGNEQFF. The CDR3 nucleotides are TGTGCCTGGAGTCAAGAGCGGGGGGGAAATGAGCAGTTCTTC.

The chain recombines TRBV28 with TRBJ2-2, with unresolved D. Trimming took off 3 bases at V and 7 bases at J, with 6 bases between the two ends. Germline V gives CDR1 MDHEN, CDR2 SYDVKM. The CDR3 is made up of 12 amino acids. The CDR3 protein is CASSFLNGELFF. The CDR3 DNA reads TGTGCCAGCAGTTTTTTAAACGGGGAGCTGTTTTTT.

This clone was counted a few times. The chain recombines TRBV19 with TRBJ1-5; D call uncertain. The CDR3 contains 13 residues. Germline loops: CDR1 LNHDA, CDR2 SQIVND (reference sequence). Trimming cost V 3 bases and J 7 bases, with 10 bases left between them. CDR3 nucleotides: TGTGCCAGTAGTATTGATGCCAGGCAGCCCCAGCATTTT. Amino acids: CASSIDARQPQHF.

In its sample, this clone was seen once. The V call is TRBV4-2, the J call TRBJ1-1; maybe TRBD1 (5 bases). The CDR3 totals 17 residues. Germline CDR1 and CDR2: LGHNA and YNFKEQ. The V end lost 0 bases, the J end lost 1 base, and 15 bases lay between the germline ends. This chain's CDR3 is CASSQDLLGQRNTEAFF. The CDR3 nucleotides read TGTGCCAGCAGCCAAGATCTCTTGGGGCAAAGGAACACTGAAGCTTTCTTT.

This clone has a handful of counts. V gene TRBV19 combines with J gene TRBJ2-2; 10 positions match TRBD2. Per the germline V gene, CDR1 is LNHDA and CDR2 is SQIVND (reference sequence). After removal of 2 bases from V and 4 bases from J, the junction contained 10 bases not matched to a gene. CDR3 length equals 18 residues. CDR3 DNA: TGTGCCAGTAGTATACGGCTAGCGGGGGCCTTGGGCACCGGGGAGCTGTTTTTT. This encodes CASSIRLAGALGTGELFF.

The chain uses TRBV6-6 and TRBJ1-5, with a tentative D call TRBD1 (5 bases). Trimming removed 0 bases at V and 6 bases at J, with 9 bases between. The CDR3 runs to 14 residues. Per germline, CDR1 MNHNY and CDR2 SVGAGI (reference sequence). The CDR3 loop is CASSYSRGTQPQHF. The CDR3 DNA reads TGTGCCAGCAGTTACTCGAGGGGTACTCAGCCCCAGCATTTT.

As regards this clone: The same CDR3 also results from other DNA sequences found in this sample. The genes are TRBV6-5 and TRBJ1-4, with 9 bases fitting TRBD1. The CDR3 has 15 amino acids. In germline, CDR1 is MNHEY, CDR2 SVGAGI. V dropped 0 bases and J dropped 7; count of bases not matched to a gene: 3. CDR3 DNA sequence: TGTGCCAGCAGTTACTCCGGGACAGGGCGTGAAAAACTGTTTTTT. Translating gives CASSYSGTGREKLFF.

This clone was recorded only once. The V gene is TRBV6-5, the J gene TRBJ2-5; tentative D call: TRBD2 (5 bases). This CDR3 comprises 16 residues. CDR1 is MNHEY, CDR2 SVGAGI, per germline. V was shortened by 0 bases and J by 5 bases, with 16 bases between the two germline ends. CDR3 amino acids: CASSYSIWSSGETQYF. The CDR3 region has the DNA TGTGCCAGCAGTTACTCGATCTGGTCATCGGGGGAGACCCAGTACTTC.

V usage is TRBV19 and J usage is TRBJ2-7; unclear D gene. CDR1 is LNHDA and CDR2 is SQIVND in the germline V gene (reference sequence). The V and J ends lost 3 bases and 0 bases respectively, with 12 bases between them. This CDR3 region has 15 residues. CDR3 sequence reads: CASSIATRSSYEQYF. CDR3 DNA sequence: TGTGCCAGTAGTATTGCGACCAGGAGCTCCTACGAGCAGTACTTC.

V gene TRBV6-1 combines with J gene TRBJ2-7, with TRBD1 identical over 8 bases. J lost 0 bases, V lost 6 bases, and 4 bases had no gene match. The CDR3 consists of 14 residues. CDR1 MNHNS and CDR2 SASEGT come from the germline V gene. The CDR3 sequence: CASSQGANSYEQYF. The DNA for the CDR3 is TGTGCCAGCAGCCAGGGGGCGAACTCCTACGAGCAGTACTTC.

V gene TRBV6-1 combines with J gene TRBJ1-4; D is unresolved. CDR3 length: 14 residues. Trimming took off 0 bases at V and 7 bases at J, with 9 bases between the two ends. Germline V gene lookup returns CDR1 MNHNS and CDR2 SASEGT. In nucleotides, the CDR3 is TGTGCCAGCAGTGAAGCGGGCTGGGGTGAAAAACTGTTTTTT. Protein product: CASSEAGWGEKLFF.